The text below deals with one T cell receptor (beta chain). What it binds is unknown. Generated by immunoSEQ multiplex PCR, the TCRdb table keeps only in-frame clones and is missing some. The data hold some 2.3 million clones, with more than 80% observed a single time. The data derive from a study of shared clonotypes between healthy human individuals. Turning to the study itself: Each donor's CD8 memory used one plate, CD8 naive two, each CD4 subset three. Study observations and caveats: Incompleteness in sorted-subset sequencing, despite large depth, was shown by rarefaction.

V shed 1 base and J shed 3 bases, with 10 bases lying between them. Germline V gene data show CDR1 as LGHNA and CDR2 as YSLEER. This CDR3 has 15 amino acids. All donors were Caucasian adults living in Nashville, Tennessee. Both subsets, CD45RA+ naive and CD45RA-negative memory, were split from the CD4+ cells. Input material: naive CD4+ T cells from PBMCs. Sample subset: CD45RA+ positively selected. The chain links TRBV4-3 to TRBJ1-3; D remains ambiguous. The sequence derives from a man between 18 and 29 years old in good health. Some clones in this sample may be carry-over from other donors' samples. CDR3 nucleotide sequence: TGCGCCAGCAGCCAAGTCCCAGGTTTTGGAAACACCATATATTTT. Translation gives CASSQVPGFGNTIYF.